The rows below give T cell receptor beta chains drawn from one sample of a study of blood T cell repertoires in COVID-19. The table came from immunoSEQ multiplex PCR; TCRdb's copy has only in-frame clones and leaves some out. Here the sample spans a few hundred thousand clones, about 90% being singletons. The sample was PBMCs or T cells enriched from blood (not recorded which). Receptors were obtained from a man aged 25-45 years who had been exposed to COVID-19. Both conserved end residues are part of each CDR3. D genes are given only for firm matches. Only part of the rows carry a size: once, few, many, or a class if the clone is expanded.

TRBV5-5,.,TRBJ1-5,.,TGTGCCAGCAGCTTGTTATGGGGCGGCAATCAGCCCCAGCATTTT,CASSLLWGGNQPQHF
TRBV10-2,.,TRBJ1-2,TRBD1,TGCGCCAGCAGAGAGACAGGGGGAGGGTATGGCTACACCTTC,CASRETGGGYGYTF
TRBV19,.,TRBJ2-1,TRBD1,TGTGCCAGTAGTATCGAGGACAGGGGTTGGAATGAGCAGTTCTTC,CASSIEDRGWNEQFF
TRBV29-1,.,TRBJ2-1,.,TGCAGCGTTGCCCTGGCGGGTTGGAACGAGCAGTTCTTC,CSVALAGWNEQFF
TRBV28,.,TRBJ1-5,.,TGTGCCAGCAGTCCCCCCGGAGTTTATAGCAATCAGCCCCAGCATTTT,CASSPPGVYSNQPQHF
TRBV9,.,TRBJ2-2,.,TGTGCCAGCAGCGCCCAGGGTACCGGGGAGCTGTTTTTT,CASSAQGTGELFF
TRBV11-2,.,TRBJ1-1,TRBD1,TGTGCCAGCAGCTCCAGTGGGGGGACAGGGAGGGTTGAAGCTTTCTTT,CASSSSGGTGRVEAFF
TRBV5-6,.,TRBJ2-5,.,TGTGCCAGCAGTACGGGGGAGACCCAGTACTTC,CASSTGETQYF
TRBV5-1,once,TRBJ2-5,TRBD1,TGCGCCAGCAGCTTAGGGGGCGGAGAGACCCAGTACTTC,CASSLGGGETQYF
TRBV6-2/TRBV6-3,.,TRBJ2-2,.,TGTGCCAGCACCCCCGGGCTAGCAACCGGGGAGCTGTTTTTT,CASTPGLATGELFF
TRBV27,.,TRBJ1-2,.,TGTGCCAGCAGTAAACGGGGAGCCTATGGCTACACCTTC,CASSKRGAYGYTF
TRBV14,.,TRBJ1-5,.,TGTGCCAGCAGCCGCACCCATCAGAGCAATCAGCCCCAGCATTTT,CASSRTHQSNQPQHF
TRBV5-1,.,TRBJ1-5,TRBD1,TGCGCCAGCAGCTTGTCAGGGGGCGCTAGCAATCAGCCCCAGCATTTT,CASSLSGGASNQPQHF
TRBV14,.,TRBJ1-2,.,TGTGCCAGCAGCCAAGGGTACGGGACAAGGCATGGCTACACCTTC,CASSQGYGTRHGYTF
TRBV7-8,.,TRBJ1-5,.,TGTGCCAGCAGCTTAAGAAGGGGTAATCAGCCCCAGCATTTT,CASSLRRGNQPQHF
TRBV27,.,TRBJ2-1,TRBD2,TGTGCCAGCAGTTCGGGAGCGGGGGGTCGGGTCTCCTACAATGAGCAGTTCTTC,CASSSGAGGRVSYNEQFF
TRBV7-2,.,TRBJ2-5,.,TGTGCCAGCAGCCTACCATGGGGCCAGGAGACCCAGTACTTC,CASSLPWGQETQYF
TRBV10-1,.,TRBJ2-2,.,TGCGCCAGGATAGTCGGGGAGCTGTTTTTT,CARIVGELFF
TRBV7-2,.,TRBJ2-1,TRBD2,TGTGCCAGCAGCTTACTAGCGGGTCGCTACAATGAGCAGTTCTTC,CASSLLAGRYNEQFF
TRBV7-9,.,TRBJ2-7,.,TGTGCCAGCAGCTCCGTAGGAGCCCCACCTAACGAGCAGTACTTC,CASSSVGAPPNEQYF
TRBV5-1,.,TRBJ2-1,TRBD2,TGCGCCAGCACCTACAGTAGCGGGGGCCCTACGAATGAGCAGTTCTTC,CASTYSSGGPTNEQFF
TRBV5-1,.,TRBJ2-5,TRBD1,TGCGCCAGCAGCTTGGAACCCGCCAGGGGGCTGGAGACCCAGTACTTC,CASSLEPARGLETQYF
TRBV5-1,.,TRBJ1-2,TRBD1,TGCGCCAGCAGCTACGGGACAGGATGGAATGGCTACACCTTC,CASSYGTGWNGYTF
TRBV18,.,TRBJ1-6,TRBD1,TGTGCCAGCTCACCCGAGGACAGGAACTATAATTCACCCCTCCACTTT,CASSPEDRNYNSPLHF
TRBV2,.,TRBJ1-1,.,TGTGCCAGCACTAAAAGGGGTCAAGGGTTTGGTGGCACTGAAGCTTTCTTT,CASTKRGQGFGGTEAFF
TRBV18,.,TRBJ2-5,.,TGTGCCAGCTCACTGGCCCTGCAAGAGACCCAGTACTTC,CASSLALQETQYF
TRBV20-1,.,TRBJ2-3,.,TGCAGTGCCAGTAGGGGGGGCTATACAGATACGCAGTATTTT,CSASRGGYTDTQYF
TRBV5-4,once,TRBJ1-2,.,TGTGCCAGCACCAACAGGGCCCAGTATGGCTACACCTTC,CASTNRAQYGYTF
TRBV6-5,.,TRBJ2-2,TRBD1,TGTGCCAGCAGACAGCCGGGACAGGGTCCCGGGGAGCTGTTTTTT,CASRQPGQGPGELFF
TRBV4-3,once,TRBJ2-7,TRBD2,TGCGCCAGCAGCCAAGACCTGGCCGCCGCGGGGGGCGAGCAGTACTTC,CASSQDLAAAGGEQYF
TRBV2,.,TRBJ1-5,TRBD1,TGTGCCAGCATCGCCGGGACAGGGGGAGGACAGCCCCAGCATTTT,CASIAGTGGGQPQHF
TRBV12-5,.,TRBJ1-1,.,TGTGCTAGTGGTTTATCGGGTGCTTCTGAAGCTTTCTTT,CASGLSGASEAFF
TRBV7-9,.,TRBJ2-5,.,TGTGCCAGCAGTCCAAAGGTGGCAGGGCAAGAGACCCAGTACTTC,CASSPKVAGQETQYF